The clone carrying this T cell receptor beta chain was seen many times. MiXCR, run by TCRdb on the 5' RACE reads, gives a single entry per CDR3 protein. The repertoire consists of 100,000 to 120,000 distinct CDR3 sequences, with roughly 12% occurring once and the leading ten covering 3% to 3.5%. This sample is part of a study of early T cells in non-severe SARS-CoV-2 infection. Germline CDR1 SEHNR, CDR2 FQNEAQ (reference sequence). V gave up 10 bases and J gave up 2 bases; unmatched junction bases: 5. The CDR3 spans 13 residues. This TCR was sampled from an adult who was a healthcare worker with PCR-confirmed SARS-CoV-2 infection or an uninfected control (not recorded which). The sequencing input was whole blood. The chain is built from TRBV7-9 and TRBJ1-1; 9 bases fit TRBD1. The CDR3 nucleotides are TGTGCCACCGGACAGGGGATAAACACTGAAGCTTTCTTT. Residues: CATGQGINTEAFF.